These 5 T cell receptor beta chains were sequenced from one sample in a study of T cells in Graves' hyperthyroidism and ophthalmopathy. Amplified TCR beta CDR3 regions came from RNA transcripts. First-round RT-PCR targeting the TCR CDR3 was performed with the HTBI primer set. TCRdb itself ran the multiplex PCR reads through MiXCR, one entry per CDR3 protein. Counted here are about 690,000 distinct CDR3 sequences, around 16% occurring once; the ten biggest clones make up about 14%. The specimen was blood. Receptors were obtained from a man in his fifties with Graves' hyperthyroidism.

The J gene is TRBJ1-1, the V gene TRBV4-2, with D tentatively TRBD1 (5 bases). Germline V gene data show CDR1 as LGHNA and CDR2 as YNFKEQ. This CDR3 has 11 amino acids. Trimming stripped 1 base from V and 11 bases from J, with 8 bases between. CDR3 nucleotides: TGTGCCAGCAGCCAAGGGGGCGGGGCTTTCTTT. This gives the protein CASSQGGGAFF.

There are many counts of this clonotype. J is TRBJ2-3 and V is TRBV27; D not certain. CDR3 length equals 13 residues. The germline V gene encodes CDR1 MNHEY and CDR2 SMNVEV (reference sequence). V was shortened by 5 bases and J by 5 bases, with 11 bases between the two germline ends. The CDR3 reads CASSHHWVDTQYF. CDR3 DNA sequence: TGTGCCAGCAGTCACCACTGGGTAGATACGCAGTATTTT.

This clonotype was detected only a few times. The chain couples TRBV24-1 to TRBJ2-7, with TRBD1 as a possible D gene (6 bases). CDR1 KGHDR and CDR2 SFDVKD come from the germline V gene. This CDR3 region has 14 residues. V gave up 1 base and J gave up 3 bases, with 9 bases separating them. In nucleotides, the CDR3 is TGTGCCACCAGTGATTTAGTACAGGGCTACGAGCAGTACTTC. Protein product: CATSDLVQGYEQYF.

This clonotype was counted ten times or more. V usage is TRBV28 and J usage is TRBJ2-7; weak D call: TRBD1 (5 bases). This CDR3 region has 12 residues. V was pared by 8 bases and J by 1 base, with 9 bases between. Germline V gives CDR1 MDHEN, CDR2 SYDVKM. CDR3 nucleotide sequence: TGTGCCAGCGGACACGTTTCCTACGAGCAGTACTTC. Translation: CASGHVSYEQYF.

V gene TRBV28 combines with J gene TRBJ1-5; tentatively, D is TRBD1 (6 bases). V was trimmed by 7 bases and J by 4 bases, leaving 11 bases between them. Germline assignment: CDR1 MDHEN and CDR2 SYDVKM. The CDR3 spans 13 residues. DNA of the CDR3: TGTGCCAGCATTCCGGGGGCGAATCAGCCCCAGCATTTT. Its translation is CASIPGANQPQHF.